A selection of T cell receptor beta chains follows, all from one sample in a study of shared clonotypes between healthy human individuals. Clones were read by immunoSEQ multiplex PCR, and TCRdb kept only the in-frame ones, dropping some. Of some 2,000,000 clones listed, about 95% were seen once; the top ten hold 0.9% to 1.4%. The sequenced material came from naive CD8+ T cells sorted from blood. The receptors were gathered from a man younger than 35 in good health. CDR3s include the opening cysteine and the closing phenylalanine or tryptophan. Each record gives: clone size, J gene, D gene, V gene, CDR3 protein, CDR3 DNA. D genes are given only for firm matches. Where a row states a size, it is once, few, many or the class of an expanded clone; other rows omit it.

clone size: -
J gene: TRBJ2-3
D gene: TRBD1
V gene: TRBV27
CDR3 protein: CASSARQGPIDTQYF
CDR3 DNA: TGTGCCAGCAGCGCTCGACAGGGGCCTATAGATACGCAGTATTTT

clone size: -
J gene: TRBJ2-1
D gene: TRBD1
V gene: TRBV25-1
CDR3 protein: CASTGTVYNEQFF
CDR3 DNA: TGTGCCAGCACCGGGACAGTTTACAATGAGCAGTTCTTC

clone size: -
J gene: TRBJ2-2
D gene: -
V gene: TRBV28
CDR3 protein: CASSFAGTGELFF
CDR3 DNA: TGTGCCAGCAGTTTCGCGGGCACCGGGGAGCTGTTTTTT

clone size: -
J gene: TRBJ2-2
D gene: -
V gene: TRBV6-5
CDR3 protein: CASSYLGGAGELFF
CDR3 DNA: TGTGCCAGCAGTTACCTCGGAGGGGCCGGGGAGCTGTTTTTT

clone size: -
J gene: TRBJ2-1
D gene: TRBD2
V gene: TRBV7-9
CDR3 protein: CASSLVLGGPSNEQFF
CDR3 DNA: TGTGCCAGCAGCTTAGTACTGGGAGGGCCGAGTAATGAGCAGTTCTTC

clone size: -
J gene: TRBJ2-3
D gene: -
V gene: TRBV7-2
CDR3 protein: CASSLWADTQYF
CDR3 DNA: TGTGCCAGCAGCTTGTGGGCAGATACGCAGTATTTT

clone size: -
J gene: TRBJ1-2
D gene: -
V gene: TRBV7-2
CDR3 protein: CASSLLGGADGYTF
CDR3 DNA: TGTGCCAGCAGCTTATTAGGGGGGGCAGATGGCTACACCTTC

clone size: -
J gene: TRBJ2-2
D gene: TRBD1
V gene: TRBV7-3
CDR3 protein: CASSFQGEMGELFF
CDR3 DNA: TGTGCCAGCAGCTTCCAGGGGGAAATGGGGGAGCTGTTTTTT

clone size: -
J gene: TRBJ1-1
D gene: -
V gene: TRBV6-6
CDR3 protein: CASSYVFPEAFF
CDR3 DNA: TGTGCCAGCAGTTACGTTTTTCCGGAAGCTTTCTTT

clone size: -
J gene: TRBJ2-5
D gene: -
V gene: TRBV19
CDR3 protein: CASSSREIRQETQYF
CDR3 DNA: TGTGCCAGTAGTAGCAGGGAGATAAGGCAAGAGACCCAGTACTTC

clone size: -
J gene: TRBJ2-7
D gene: -
V gene: TRBV4-1
CDR3 protein: CASSQAAAGWSSYEQYF
CDR3 DNA: TGCGCCAGCAGCCAAGCTGCTGCCGGGTGGAGCTCCTACGAGCAGTACTTC

clone size: -
J gene: TRBJ2-7
D gene: -
V gene: TRBV7-8
CDR3 protein: CASSLLTGLPYEQYF
CDR3 DNA: TGTGCCAGCAGCTTACTGACGGGACTTCCATACGAGCAGTACTTC

clone size: -
J gene: TRBJ1-1
D gene: -
V gene: TRBV19
CDR3 protein: CASSMGRNTEAFF
CDR3 DNA: TGTGCCAGTAGTATGGGCAGGAACACTGAAGCTTTCTTT

clone size: -
J gene: TRBJ2-5
D gene: -
V gene: TRBV28
CDR3 protein: CASSDPMETQYF
CDR3 DNA: TGTGCCAGCAGTGACCCAATGGAGACCCAGTACTTC

clone size: -
J gene: TRBJ1-1
D gene: TRBD1
V gene: TRBV6-6
CDR3 protein: CASSPLRTGGTEAFF
CDR3 DNA: TGTGCCAGCAGTCCTCTAAGGACAGGGGGCACTGAAGCTTTCTTT

clone size: few
J gene: TRBJ1-1
D gene: -
V gene: TRBV30
CDR3 protein: CAWSVLEGVNTEAFF
CDR3 DNA: TGTGCCTGGAGTGTACTGGAGGGAGTTAACACTGAAGCTTTCTTT

clone size: -
J gene: TRBJ1-1
D gene: -
V gene: TRBV14
CDR3 protein: CASSHLTPEAFF
CDR3 DNA: TGTGCCAGCAGCCATCTAACCCCTGAAGCTTTCTTT

clone size: -
J gene: TRBJ2-1
D gene: -
V gene: TRBV2
CDR3 protein: CASIGLEWNSPTGNEQFF
CDR3 DNA: TGTGCCAGCATCGGCCTGGAATGGAATTCCCCAACCGGCAATGAGCAGTTCTTC

clone size: -
J gene: TRBJ2-3
D gene: -
V gene: TRBV10-3
CDR3 protein: CAISSSSYTDTQYF
CDR3 DNA: TGTGCCATCAGCTCGTCGAGCTACACAGATACGCAGTATTTT

clone size: -
J gene: TRBJ1-5
D gene: TRBD1
V gene: TRBV27
CDR3 protein: CASSSQGLNQPQHF
CDR3 DNA: TGTGCCAGCAGTTCACAGGGGCTTAATCAGCCCCAGCATTTT

clone size: -
J gene: TRBJ2-7
D gene: -
V gene: TRBV2
CDR3 protein: CASSAYRDPGVDEQYF
CDR3 DNA: TGTGCCAGCAGTGCGTACCGGGACCCGGGGGTCGACGAGCAGTACTTC

clone size: -
J gene: TRBJ1-2
D gene: TRBD1
V gene: TRBV18
CDR3 protein: CASSSPGQGIYGYTF
CDR3 DNA: TGTGCCAGCTCAAGTCCGGGACAGGGTATCTATGGCTACACCTTC

clone size: -
J gene: TRBJ2-7
D gene: -
V gene: TRBV6-1
CDR3 protein: CASSDGLTASYEQYF
CDR3 DNA: TGTGCCAGCAGTGATGGGCTGACAGCCTCCTACGAGCAGTACTTC

clone size: -
J gene: TRBJ2-5
D gene: TRBD1
V gene: TRBV10-2
CDR3 protein: CASMRDRGETQYF
CDR3 DNA: TGCGCCAGCATGAGGGACAGGGGGGAGACCCAGTACTTC

clone size: -
J gene: TRBJ2-7
D gene: TRBD1
V gene: TRBV7-2
CDR3 protein: CASSPRQGTSSYEQYF
CDR3 DNA: TGTGCCAGCAGCCCGCGACAGGGAACAAGCTCCTACGAGCAGTACTTC

clone size: -
J gene: TRBJ2-7
D gene: -
V gene: TRBV9
CDR3 protein: CASSVEGTSYEQYF
CDR3 DNA: TGTGCCAGCAGCGTAGAGGGAACCTCCTACGAGCAGTACTTC

clone size: -
J gene: TRBJ2-7
D gene: -
V gene: TRBV4-1
CDR3 protein: CASSQVGGLEQYF
CDR3 DNA: TGCGCCAGCAGCCAAGTGGGGGGGCTAGAGCAGTACTTC

clone size: -
J gene: TRBJ1-2
D gene: -
V gene: TRBV9
CDR3 protein: CASSPAGGRDNYGYTF
CDR3 DNA: TGTGCCAGCAGCCCCGCCGGGGGGAGGGATAACTATGGCTACACCTTC

clone size: -
J gene: TRBJ1-3
D gene: -
V gene: TRBV28
CDR3 protein: CASSSGAGNTIYF
CDR3 DNA: TGTGCCAGCAGTTCAGGGGCTGGAAACACCATATATTTT

clone size: -
J gene: TRBJ2-2
D gene: TRBD2
V gene: TRBV5-4
CDR3 protein: CASSLIAGDTGELFF
CDR3 DNA: TGTGCCAGCAGCCTGATAGCGGGGGACACCGGGGAGCTGTTTTTT

clone size: -
J gene: TRBJ1-2
D gene: -
V gene: TRBV6-5
CDR3 protein: CASSYGGENYGYTF
CDR3 DNA: TGTGCCAGCAGTTACGGTGGAGAGAACTATGGCTACACCTTC

clone size: once
J gene: TRBJ2-1
D gene: -
V gene: TRBV5-6
CDR3 protein: CASRSEVVSVGEQFF
CDR3 DNA: TGTGCCAGCCGTTCCGAGGTCGTCTCCGTCGGGGAGCAGTTCTTC

clone size: -
J gene: TRBJ1-1
D gene: TRBD1
V gene: TRBV29-1
CDR3 protein: CSAQGGQNTEAFF
CDR3 DNA: TGCAGCGCTCAAGGGGGCCAGAACACTGAAGCTTTCTTT

clone size: -
J gene: TRBJ2-1
D gene: -
V gene: TRBV19
CDR3 protein: CASSPLYEQDEQFF
CDR3 DNA: TGTGCCAGTAGCCCGTTGTACGAGCAGGATGAGCAGTTCTTC

clone size: -
J gene: TRBJ1-1
D gene: TRBD1
V gene: TRBV5-1
CDR3 protein: CASSLATPGGDLSFF
CDR3 DNA: TGCGCCAGCAGCTTGGCGACCCCAGGGGGCGATTTATCTTTCTTT

clone size: -
J gene: TRBJ2-2
D gene: TRBD2
V gene: TRBV7-7
CDR3 protein: CASSLIVVDGRKSNTGELFF
CDR3 DNA: TGTGCTAGCAGCTTAATAGTAGTCGACGGGAGGAAATCGAACACCGGGGAGCTGTTTTTT

clone size: few
J gene: TRBJ1-1
D gene: -
V gene: TRBV4-3
CDR3 protein: CASSQGPDGNTEAFF
CDR3 DNA: TGCGCCAGCAGCCAAGGGCCAGATGGGAACACTGAAGCTTTCTTT

clone size: few
J gene: TRBJ1-5
D gene: -
V gene: TRBV6-5
CDR3 protein: CASSPSRGNQPQHF
CDR3 DNA: TGTGCCAGCAGTCCCAGTAGGGGCAATCAGCCCCAGCATTTT

clone size: -
J gene: TRBJ1-1
D gene: -
V gene: TRBV7-2
CDR3 protein: CASSLAGTTEAFF
CDR3 DNA: TGTGCCAGCAGCTTAGCGGGGACCACTGAAGCTTTCTTT

clone size: -
J gene: TRBJ2-1
D gene: -
V gene: TRBV4-1
CDR3 protein: CASSPGRNEQFF
CDR3 DNA: TGCGCCAGCAGCCCGGGGAGGAATGAGCAGTTCTTC

clone size: -
J gene: TRBJ2-5
D gene: -
V gene: TRBV5-1
CDR3 protein: CASTLGVGLDPWQETQYF
CDR3 DNA: TGCGCCAGCACCTTAGGAGTCGGACTCGACCCTTGGCAAGAGACCCAGTACTTC

clone size: -
J gene: TRBJ2-7
D gene: TRBD1
V gene: TRBV4-1
CDR3 protein: CASSSTGTGYGEQYF
CDR3 DNA: TGCGCCAGCAGTTCCACCGGGACAGGGTACGGCGAGCAGTACTTC

clone size: -
J gene: TRBJ2-2
D gene: -
V gene: TRBV9
CDR3 protein: CASSTGSGGSRTGELFF
CDR3 DNA: TGTGCCAGCAGCACAGGGTCGGGCGGGAGTAGAACCGGGGAGCTGTTTTTT

clone size: -
J gene: TRBJ2-1
D gene: -
V gene: TRBV28
CDR3 protein: CASSLSGGDNEQFF
CDR3 DNA: TGTGCCAGCAGTTTGTCAGGAGGGGACAATGAGCAGTTCTTC